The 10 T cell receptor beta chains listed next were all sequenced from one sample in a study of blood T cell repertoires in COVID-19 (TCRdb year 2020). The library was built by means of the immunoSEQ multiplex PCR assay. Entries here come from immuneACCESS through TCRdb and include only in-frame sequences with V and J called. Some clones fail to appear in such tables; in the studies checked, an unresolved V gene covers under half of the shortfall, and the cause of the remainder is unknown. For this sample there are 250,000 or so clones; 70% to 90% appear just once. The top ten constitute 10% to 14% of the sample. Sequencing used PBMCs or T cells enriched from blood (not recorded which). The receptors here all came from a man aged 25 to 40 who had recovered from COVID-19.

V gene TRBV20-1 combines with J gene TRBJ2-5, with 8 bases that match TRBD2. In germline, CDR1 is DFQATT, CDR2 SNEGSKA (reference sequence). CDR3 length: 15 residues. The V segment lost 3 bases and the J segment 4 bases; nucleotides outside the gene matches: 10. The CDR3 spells CSASRLAGGGETQYF. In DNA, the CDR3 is TGCAGTGCTAGTCGGCTAGCGGGCGGTGGAGAGACCCAGTACTTC.

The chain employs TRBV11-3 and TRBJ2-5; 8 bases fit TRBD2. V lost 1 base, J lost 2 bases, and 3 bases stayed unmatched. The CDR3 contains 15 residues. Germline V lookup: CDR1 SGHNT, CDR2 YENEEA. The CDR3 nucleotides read TGTGCCAGCAGCTTAGCGGGGGGGTTTCAAGAGACCCAGTACTTC. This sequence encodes CASSLAGGFQETQYF.

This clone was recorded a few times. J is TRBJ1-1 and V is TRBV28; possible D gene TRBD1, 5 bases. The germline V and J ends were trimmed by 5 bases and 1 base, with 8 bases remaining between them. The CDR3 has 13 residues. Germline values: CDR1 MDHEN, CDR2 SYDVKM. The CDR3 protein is CASSVDRNTEAFF. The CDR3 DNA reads TGTGCCAGCAGTGTAGACAGGAACACTGAAGCTTTCTTT.

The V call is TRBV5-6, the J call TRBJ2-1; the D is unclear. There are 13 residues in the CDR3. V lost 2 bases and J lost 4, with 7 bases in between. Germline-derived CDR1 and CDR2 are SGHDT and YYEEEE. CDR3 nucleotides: TGTGCCAGCAGCTTCGGTAGATACAATGAGCAGTTCTTC. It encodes CASSFGRYNEQFF.

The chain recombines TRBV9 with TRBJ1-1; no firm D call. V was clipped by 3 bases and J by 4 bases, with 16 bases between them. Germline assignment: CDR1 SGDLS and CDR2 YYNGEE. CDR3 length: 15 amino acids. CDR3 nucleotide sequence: TGTGCCAGCAGCGAAGTGGGCGGGTGGGGCACTGAAGCTTTCTTT. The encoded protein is CASSEVGGWGTEAFF.

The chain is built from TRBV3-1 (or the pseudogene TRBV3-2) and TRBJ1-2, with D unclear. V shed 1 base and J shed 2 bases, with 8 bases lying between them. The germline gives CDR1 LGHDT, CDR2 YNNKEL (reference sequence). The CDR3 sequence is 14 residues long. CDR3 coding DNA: TGTGCCAGCAGCCAAGTTGGGGAGAACTATGGCTACACCTTC. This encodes CASSQVGENYGYTF.

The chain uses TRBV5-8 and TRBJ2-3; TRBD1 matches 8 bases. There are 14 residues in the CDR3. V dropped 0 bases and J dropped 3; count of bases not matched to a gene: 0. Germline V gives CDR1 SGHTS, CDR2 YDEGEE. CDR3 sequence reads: CASSLGTGTDTQYF. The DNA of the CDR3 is TGTGCCAGCAGCTTGGGGACAGGGACAGATACGCAGTATTTT.

CDR3 amino acids: CASSYSGGARDREQYF. As DNA, the CDR3 is TGTGCCAGCAGTTACTCAGGGGGGGCGCGGGACCGCGAGCAGTACTTC. The chain combines TRBV6-5 with TRBJ2-7; perhaps TRBD2 as D (7 bases). Per germline, CDR1 MNHEY and CDR2 SVGAGI. Trimming shortened V by 0 bases and J by 6 bases, and 18 bases separated the two germline ends. The CDR3 sequence is 16 residues long.

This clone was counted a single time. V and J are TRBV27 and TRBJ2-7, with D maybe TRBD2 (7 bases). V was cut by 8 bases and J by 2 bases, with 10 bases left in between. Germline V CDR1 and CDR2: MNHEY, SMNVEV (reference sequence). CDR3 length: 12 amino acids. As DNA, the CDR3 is TGTGCCAGCGGGGGGGCCCCCTACGAGCAGTACTTC. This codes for CASGGAPYEQYF.

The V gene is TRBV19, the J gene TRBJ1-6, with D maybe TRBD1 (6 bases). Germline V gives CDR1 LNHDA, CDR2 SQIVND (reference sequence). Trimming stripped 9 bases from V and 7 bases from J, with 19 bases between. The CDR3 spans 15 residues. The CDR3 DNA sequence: TGTGCCAGCCACAAACAGGGAATCGGGAATTCACCCCTCCACTTT. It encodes CASHKQGIGNSPLHF.